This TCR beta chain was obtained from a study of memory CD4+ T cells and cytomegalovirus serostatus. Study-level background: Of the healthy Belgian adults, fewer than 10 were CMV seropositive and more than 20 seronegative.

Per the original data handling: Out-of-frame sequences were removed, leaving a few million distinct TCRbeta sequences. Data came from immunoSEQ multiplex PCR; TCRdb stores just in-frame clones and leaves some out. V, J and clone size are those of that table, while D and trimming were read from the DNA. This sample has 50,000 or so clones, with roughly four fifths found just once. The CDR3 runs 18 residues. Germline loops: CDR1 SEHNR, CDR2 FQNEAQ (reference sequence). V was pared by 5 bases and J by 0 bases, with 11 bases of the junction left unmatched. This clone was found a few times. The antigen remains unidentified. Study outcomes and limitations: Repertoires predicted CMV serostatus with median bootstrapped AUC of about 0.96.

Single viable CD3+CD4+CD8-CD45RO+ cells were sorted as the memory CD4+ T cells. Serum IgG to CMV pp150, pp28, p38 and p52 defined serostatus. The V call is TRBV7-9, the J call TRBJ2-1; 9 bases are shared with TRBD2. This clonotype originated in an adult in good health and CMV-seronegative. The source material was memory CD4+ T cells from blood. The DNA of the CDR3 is TGTGCCAGCAGCGGGAGGCTAGCGGGGTGGAGCTCCTACAATGAGCAGTTCTTC. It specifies CASSGRLAGWSSYNEQFF. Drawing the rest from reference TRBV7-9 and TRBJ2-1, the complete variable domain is DTGVSQNPRHKITKRGQNVTFRCDPISEHNRLYWYRQTLGQGPEFLTYFQNEAQLEKSRLLSDRFSAERPKGSFSTLEIQRTEQGDSAMYLCASSGRLAGWSSYNEQFFGPGTRLTVL.